Following are 14 T cell receptor beta chains from one sample sequenced in a study of cytomegalovirus exposure and HLA in healthy donors. Vbeta (60) and Jbeta (13) primers were used in the PCR. Clones were read by immunoSEQ multiplex PCR, and TCRdb kept only the in-frame ones, dropping some. There are 200,000 or so clones in the sample; about 90% occur only once, and 0.2% to 0.3% lies in the top ten. The sequenced material came from PBMCs. These TCRs come from a girl in the first two years of life in good health and CMV-seronegative.

The chain couples TRBV19 to TRBJ2-1, with D maybe TRBD1 (6 bases). Germline CDR1 is LNHDA and CDR2 is SQIVND (reference sequence). This CDR3 has 13 amino acids. DNA of the CDR3: TGTCCACACACAGGGCATACCTACAATGAGCAGTTCTTC. It specifies CPHTGHTYNEQFF. The full variable domain, rest sourced from reference TRBV19 and TRBJ2-1, is DGGITQSPKYLFRKEGQNVTLSCEQNLNHDAMYWYRQDPGQGLRLIYYSQIVNDFQKGDIAEGYSVSREKKESFPLTVTSAQKNPTAFYLCPHTGHTYNEQFFGPGTRLTVL.

The sample holds one count of this clone. V and J are TRBV5-1 and TRBJ2-1, with 8 bases fitting TRBD2. The J segment lost 4 bases and the V segment lost 2 bases, leaving 5 bases of the junction unmatched. Germline-derived CDR1 and CDR2 are SGHRS and YFSETQ. The length of the CDR3 is 15 residues. The CDR3 spells CASSFRRGEYNEQFF. CDR3 nucleotides: TGCGCCAGCAGCTTTAGGCGGGGGGAATACAATGAGCAGTTCTTC.

V and J are TRBV5-1 and TRBJ1-2; D is uncertain. The CDR3 extends over 13 amino acids. The V end was cut by 2 bases, the J end by 4 bases, with 9 bases between. CDR1 is SGHRS, CDR2 YFSETQ, per germline. The CDR3 DNA reads as TGCGCCAGCAGCTTCTCGAGGGCCTATGGCTACACCTTC. It specifies CASSFSRAYGYTF.

The chain couples TRBV4-1 to TRBJ2-1, with 12 nucleotides matching TRBD2. Trimming cost V 1 base and J 7 bases; bases outside gene matches: 11. CDR1 is MGHRA and CDR2 is YSYEKL in the germline V gene. This CDR3 contains 18 residues. The CDR3 reads CASSQGLAGVLIGNEQFF. The CDR3 bases are TGCGCCAGCAGCCAAGGACTAGCGGGAGTTCTCATCGGTAATGAGCAGTTCTTC.

The chain uses TRBV7-9 and TRBJ1-3; 7 bases agree with TRBD1. CDR1 is SEHNR and CDR2 is FQNEAQ in the germline V gene (reference sequence). The trim removed 5 bases at V and 4 bases at J, leaving 11 bases unmatched. This CDR3 is 16 amino acids long. The CDR3 DNA sequence: TGTGCCAGCAGCCCTCATGCCGGGACAGACGGAAACACCATATATTTT. Protein product: CASSPHAGTDGNTIYF.

V is TRBV2 and J is TRBJ2-2; perhaps TRBD1 as D (6 bases). V dropped 8 bases and J dropped 4 bases, with 14 bases sitting between them. Germline V gene sequence: CDR1 SNHLY, CDR2 FYNNEI. The CDR3 covers 14 residues. CDR3 loop: CASRGTGPTGELFF. The DNA of the CDR3 is TGTGCCAGCCGAGGTACAGGGCCCACCGGGGAGCTGTTTTTT. Based on the CDR3 plus reference TRBV2 and TRBJ2-2, the full variable domain is EPEVTQTPSHQVTQMGQEVILRCVPISNHLYFYWYRQILGQKVEFLVSFYNNEISEKSEIFDDQFSVERPDGSNFTLKIRSTKLEDSAMYFCASRGTGPTGELFFGEGSRLTVL.

V gene TRBV6-1 combines with J gene TRBJ2-2; 7 bases are a match to TRBD2. V lost 10 bases and J lost 4; bases outside the gene matches: 9. The germline V gene encodes CDR1 MNHNS and CDR2 SASEGT. The length of the CDR3 is 14 residues. CDR3 sequence (DNA): TGTGCCACCCTAGGGGACTATCTCACCGGGGAGCTGTTTTTT. Residues: CATLGDYLTGELFF.

The chain carries TRBV7-9 and TRBJ2-7; 9 bases agree with TRBD2. The CDR3 runs to 18 residues. J gave up 4 bases and V 8 bases, and 21 bases lay outside the gene matches. The germline V gene encodes CDR1 SEHNR and CDR2 FQNEAQ (reference sequence). The CDR3: CASRRPQGGGGASYEQYF. CDR3 in DNA: TGTGCCAGCCGCCGACCCCAAGGAGGCGGGGGGGCCTCATACGAGCAGTACTTC.

The gene calls are TRBV19 and TRBJ1-5; 7 bases fit TRBD1. Germline lookup yields CDR1 LNHDA and CDR2 SQIVND (reference sequence). Trimming removed 3 bases from V and 8 bases from J; junction bases left unmatched: 7. The CDR3 is 14 amino acids. The CDR3 DNA is TGTGCCAGTAGTATCCGGGACAGACTAAAGCCCCAGCATTTT. As protein: CASSIRDRLKPQHF.

V is TRBV19 and J is TRBJ2-1, with 7 bases lining up with TRBD1. CDR3 length equals 12 residues. Losses at the gene ends were 6 bases for V and 9 bases for J; bases not matched to a gene: 5. Looked up from germline, CDR1 is LNHDA and CDR2 is SQIVND (reference sequence). In DNA, the CDR3 is TGTGCCAGTAGACTTTCAGGGGGTGAGCAGTTCTTC. This translates into CASRLSGGEQFF.

The rearrangement uses TRBV4-1 and TRBJ2-1; 10 nucleotides match TRBD2. CDR3 size: 17 residues. Germline-derived CDR1 and CDR2 are MGHRA and YSYEKL. The V segment lost 2 bases and the J segment 2 bases; nucleotides outside the gene matches: 6. CDR3 sequence reads: CASSQSSGTSAYNEQFF. CDR3 DNA sequence: TGCGCCAGCAGCCAATCCTCCGGGACTAGCGCCTACAATGAGCAGTTCTTC.

As DNA, the CDR3 is TGTGCCAGCAGCTTGCCGGGACTCAGGGAGGATACGCAGTATTTT. It specifies CASSLPGLREDTQYF. The chain combines TRBV5-6 with TRBJ2-3, with D possibly TRBD2 on 6 matching bases. Germline CDR1 SGHDT, CDR2 YYEEEE. V lost 1 base and J lost 6, with 15 bases in between. The CDR3 is made up of 15 amino acids.

The chain employs TRBV6-5 and TRBJ1-1, with D hard to call. V shed 6 bases and J shed 1 base, with 9 bases lying between them. CDR1 and CDR2 (germline): MNHEY, SVGAGI. The CDR3 runs 13 residues. In DNA, the CDR3 is TGTGCCAGCAGAGAACGGGGGAACACTGAAGCTTTCTTT. Translated: CASRERGNTEAFF.

The DNA for the CDR3 is TGTGCCAGCAGTGAAGACAGGGCAAAATACAATGAGCAGTTCTTC. Amino acids: CASSEDRAKYNEQFF. The chain joins TRBV6-1 to TRBJ2-1; perhaps TRBD1 as D (6 bases). The CDR3 is 15 residues long. The germline V gene encodes CDR1 MNHNS and CDR2 SASEGT. Trimming left V 1 base short and J 4 bases short, with 11 bases between.